The rows below give T cell receptor beta chains drawn from one sample of a study of blood T cells in healthy people across ages. A single record per CDR3 protein comes from TCRdb applying MiXCR to the 5' RACE reads. The data contain about 1.5 million distinct CDR3 sequences, roughly two fifths of them seen just once; the ten biggest clones take up approximately 4%. Input material: blood. These receptors originate from a woman aged 18-30 years in good health. Each CDR3 is given with its conserved first and last residue. The order of the fields is CDR3 length, V gene, clone size, J gene, D gene, CDR3 protein, CDR3 DNA. D genes are given only for firm matches. Not all rows give a size; the values are once, few, many and, for expanded clones, a class.

>14|TRBV6-2/TRBV6-3|NA|TRBJ1-4|TRBD1
CASSAGQGHEKLFF
TGTGCCAGCAGTGCCGGACAGGGGCATGAAAAACTGTTTTTT
>13|TRBV30|NA|TRBJ2-7|TRBD2
CAWSSSGYNEQYF
TGTGCCTGGAGTTCTAGCGGGTACAATGAGCAGTACTTC
>15|TRBV13|NA|TRBJ2-1|NA
CASSLDGAALNEQFF
TGTGCCAGCAGCTTAGATGGAGCGGCACTTAATGAGCAGTTCTTC
>14|TRBV10-3|NA|TRBJ2-3|TRBD1
CAISVFTGADTQYF
TGTGCCATCAGTGTATTTACAGGGGCAGATACGCAGTATTTT
>14|TRBV9|few|TRBJ2-1|NA
CASSVEIGYNEQFF
TGTGCCAGCAGCGTCGAAATTGGGTACAATGAGCAGTTCTTC
>13|TRBV7-9|few|TRBJ1-4|NA
CASSLGVTEKLFF
TGTGCCAGCAGCTTAGGGGTTACGGAAAAACTGTTTTTT
>14|TRBV20-1|NA|TRBJ2-1|NA
CSARSSNSDNEQFF
TGCAGTGCTAGGTCTTCTAACTCTGACAATGAGCAGTTCTTC
>16|TRBV14|NA|TRBJ2-7|NA
CAGSQEYTPWSDEQYF
TGTGCCGGCAGCCAAGAATATACTCCTTGGAGCGATGAGCAGTACTTC
>14|TRBV29-1|NA|TRBJ2-7|NA
CSVGDDGLYNEQYF
TGCAGCGTTGGGGACGATGGTCTGTACAATGAGCAGTACTTC
>14|TRBV7-8|few|TRBJ1-2|NA
CASSGHRVNYGYTF
TGTGCCAGCAGCGGGCACAGGGTTAACTATGGCTACACCTTC
>13|TRBV2|NA|TRBJ1-1|NA
CASNPRVNTEAFF
TGTGCCAGCAACCCACGGGTGAACACTGAAGCTTTCTTT
>16|TRBV7-2|many|TRBJ2-7|NA
CASSLEGRPPSYEQYF
TGTGCCAGCAGCTTAGAGGGTCGACCCCCCTCCTACGAGCAGTACTTC
>11|TRBV20-1|few|TRBJ2-5|NA
CSALDRKGQYF
TGCAGTGCACTTGATCGAAAGGGGCAGTACTTC
>15|TRBV18|NA|TRBJ2-1|NA
CASSPGAGYRNEQFF
TGTGCCAGCTCACCCGGGGCGGGGTACAGGAATGAGCAGTTCTTC
>14|TRBV7-2|NA|TRBJ2-3|TRBD2
CASSFERGTDTQYF
TGTGCCAGCAGCTTCGAGCGGGGTACAGATACGCAGTATTTT
>14|TRBV20-1|NA|TRBJ2-5|TRBD1
CSAPMTGALETQYF
TGCAGTGCCCCTATGACAGGGGCATTGGAGACCCAGTACTTC
>13|TRBV4-3|NA|TRBJ2-3|NA
CASSQFKTDTQYF
TGCGCCAGCAGCCAATTCAAAACAGATACGCAGTATTTT
>16|TRBV6-1|NA|TRBJ2-5|TRBD2
CASSEWGEGVKETQYF
TGTGCCAGCAGTGAATGGGGGGAGGGAGTAAAAGAGACCCAGTACTTC
>15|TRBV30|NA|TRBJ2-1|TRBD1
CASRKGDRVVNEQFF
TGTGCCTCCAGAAAGGGAGACAGGGTTGTCAATGAGCAGTTCTTC
>14|TRBV18|NA|TRBJ2-7|NA
CASSLSGTRGEQYF
TGTGCCAGCTCTCTGTCCGGGACACGCGGCGAGCAGTACTTC
>18|TRBV7-2|few|TRBJ2-4|NA
CASSAGPINLIAKNIQYF
TGTGCCAGCAGCGCGGGTCCCATAAACTTAATAGCCAAAAACATTCAGTACTTC
>17|TRBV4-1|NA|TRBJ2-2|TRBD1
CASSQDGTGYWTGELFF
TGCGCCAGCAGCCAAGACGGGACAGGGTATTGGACCGGGGAGCTGTTTTTT
>14|TRBV20-1|NA|TRBJ2-1|NA
CSARALRATYEQFF
TGCAGTGCTAGAGCTCTCAGGGCTACCTACGAGCAGTTCTTC
>8|TRBV7-9|NA|TRBJ2-7|NA
CAGRRAYF
TGTGCCGGTAGAAGGGCGTACTTC
>14|TRBV9|NA|TRBJ1-1|TRBD1
CASNPTGANTEAFF
TGTGCCAGCAACCCGACAGGGGCGAACACTGAAGCTTTCTTT
>15|TRBV20-1|NA|TRBJ2-1|TRBD2
CSGTGGQSSYNEQFF
TGCAGTGGCACGGGGGGGCAGAGCTCCTACAATGAGCAGTTCTTC
>15|TRBV7-9|NA|TRBJ2-5|NA
CASSLIPSGFETQYF
TGTGCCAGCAGCTTAATCCCTTCGGGCTTCGAGACCCAGTACTTC
>14|TRBV28|NA|TRBJ2-3|NA
CASSLQPTTDTQYF
TGTGCCAGCAGTTTACAACCAACTACAGATACGCAGTATTTT
>11|TRBV20-1|few|TRBJ2-7|NA
CSARQIGEQYF
TGCAGTGCTAGACAAATTGGCGAGCAGTACTTC
>15|TRBV12-3/TRBV12-4|few|TRBJ2-2|NA
CASSFDWGNTGELFF
TGTGCCAGCAGTTTTGATTGGGGGAACACCGGGGAGCTGTTTTTT
>15|TRBV18|NA|TRBJ2-7|NA
CASSPRPDLTYEQYF
TGTGCCAGCTCACCACGCCCGGACCTAACCTACGAGCAGTACTTC